This is a list of T cell receptor beta chains from one sample in a study of cytomegalovirus exposure and HLA in healthy donors. Clones were sequenced by immunoSEQ multiplex PCR, and TCRdb holds only the in-frame ones, with some missing. The sample lists about 160,000 clones; 88% were seen once. Sequencing was carried out using PBMCs. Receptors were obtained from a man aged 18 to 30 in good health and CMV-seronegative. Both conserved end residues are trimmed from each CDR3. Each record gives: V gene, J gene, CDR3 protein.

TRBV10-3	TRBJ2-1	AISDGTSGRDEQF
TRBV7-9	TRBJ1-2	ASSLVVRGSDGYT
TRBV5-1	TRBJ2-1	ASAPTGTGGINEQF
TRBV28	TRBJ2-7	ASYPGDTSYEQY
TRBV5-1	TRBJ2-4	ASSLELREAKNIQY
TRBV27	TRBJ1-1	ASTLTGGTEAF
TRBV6-6	TRBJ1-1	ASTNDPTVTEAF
TRBV27	TRBJ2-7	ASSPGLGYEQY
TRBV7-6	TRBJ2-7	ARHPQGSYLSYEQY
TRBV7-2	TRBJ2-5	ASSLLETQY
TRBV27	TRBJ1-2	ASTPGTGTSYGYT
TRBV28	TRBJ1-5	ASSFLGARQPQH
TRBV5-1	TRBJ2-3	ASSPSGSTDTQY
TRBV7-9	TRBJ1-3	ASSLTGSGNTIY
TRBV10-3	TRBJ1-1	AISESGASNEAF
TRBV28	TRBJ1-2	ASSSTGAWGYT
TRBV5-1	TRBJ2-3	ASSLGPDPPGGGTQY
TRBV7-2	TRBJ2-3	ASSLWDRDTDTQY
TRBV30	TRBJ1-1	AWRGQNTEAF
TRBV13	TRBJ2-7	ASSLWESSGKFSYEQY
TRBV27	TRBJ2-1	ASSPLEGDVNEQF
TRBV5-4	TRBJ2-5	ASSLGHGGPTQETQY
TRBV2	TRBJ2-1	ASSGLAGGYHNEQF
TRBV27	TRBJ2-1	ASSGTSGRPI
TRBV4-3	TRBJ1-1	ASSHVPSGTPNTEAF
TRBV11-3	TRBJ1-3	ASSSTAGTRSGNTIY
TRBV28	TRBJ2-2	ASSPAGPRIAGELF
TRBV25-1	TRBJ2-3	ASSGSFGNADTQY
TRBV6-5	TRBJ2-1	ASSLCEPPFCDEQF
TRBV30	TRBJ1-5	AWSMTGGKDQPQH
TRBV7-9	TRBJ1-2	ASSLGQGKNYGYT
TRBV11-2	TRBJ2-3	ASSFYYRGTDTQY
TRBV5-5	TRBJ1-2	ASSSTNPRGANYGYT
TRBV7-9	TRBJ1-2	ASSLGGYGYT
TRBV6-6	TRBJ1-5	ASSHGGVYSNQPQH
TRBV14	TRBJ1-2	ASSQVRPGNYGYT
TRBV27	TRBJ2-1	ASSPGGRRYNEQF
TRBV27	TRBJ2-3	ASSPAAQGAMLGTQY
TRBV6-1	TRBJ2-5	ASTASRETQY
TRBV9	TRBJ1-4	ASSPFPSGEKLF
TRBV10-1	TRBJ2-1	ASNGRGLDEQF
TRBV7-9	TRBJ2-7	ASSLTSSRTYEQY
TRBV4-1	TRBJ1-2	ASSQDGQENYGYT
TRBV25-1	TRBJ1-6	ASSDGQGGNSYNSPLH
TRBV6-6	TRBJ2-7	ASTGSGTISYEQY
TRBV14	TRBJ2-3	ASSQDLLGADTQY
TRBV29-1	TRBJ2-5	SVHLEASGGAWETQY
TRBV9	TRBJ2-1	ASSVHALLAGGPGNEQF
TRBV14	TRBJ2-3	ASSPLGQGTQY
TRBV6-1	TRBJ1-2	ASSTQGFTYGYT
TRBV4-1	TRBJ1-6	ASSPVDGFLH
TRBV14	TRBJ2-1	ASSYRGSYNEQF
TRBV4-1	TRBJ1-2	ASSQDRNRVLDYGYT
TRBV9	TRBJ1-2	ASSVGTANYGYT
TRBV28	TRBJ1-3	ASSPGTGVAGNTIY
TRBV19	TRBJ1-2	ASSIPGGIYGYT
TRBV28	TRBJ2-6	ASQAGGANVLT